This TCR beta chain was sequenced in a study of blood T cell repertoires in COVID-19. The wider study: There were acute and convalescent COVID-19 samples, and they came from the United States, Italy and Spain. PBMCs, B-cell-depleted T cells, or T cells provided the cDNA or gDNA that made up the material.

The CDR3 spans 12 residues. CDR1 is SGHNT, CDR2 YYREEE, per germline (reference sequence). V shed 1 base and J shed 4 bases, with 4 bases lying between them. Authors' data handling: Amplifying reference gene primers gave estimates of nucleated cell counts. The assay was immunoSEQ multiplex PCR, and TCRdb's table has in-frame clones only and misses some. From that table come the V and J calls and clone size; the DNA was used to work out D and trimming. In the table there are around 47,000 clones, roughly 87% of which are singletons. This clone was detected only a few times. What was sequenced was peripheral blood. The chain is built from TRBV5-4 and TRBJ2-3; D gene uncertain. The TCR was taken from a woman of 80 years or more in a cohort sampled during active or convalescent COVID-19. CDR3: CASSLSSDTQYF. The CDR3 nucleotides read TGTGCCAGCAGCTTGAGCTCAGATACGCAGTATTTT.